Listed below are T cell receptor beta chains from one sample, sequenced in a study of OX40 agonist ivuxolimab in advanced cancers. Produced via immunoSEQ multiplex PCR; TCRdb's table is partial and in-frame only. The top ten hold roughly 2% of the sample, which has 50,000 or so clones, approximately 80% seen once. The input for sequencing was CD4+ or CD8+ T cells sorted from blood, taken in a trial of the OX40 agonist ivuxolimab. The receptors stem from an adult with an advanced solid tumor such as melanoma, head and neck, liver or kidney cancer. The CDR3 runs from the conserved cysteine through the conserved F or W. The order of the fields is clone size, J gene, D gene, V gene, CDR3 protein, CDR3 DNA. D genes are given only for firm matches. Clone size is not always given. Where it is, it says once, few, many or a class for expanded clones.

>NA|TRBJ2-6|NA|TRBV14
CASSQKKNVGANVLTF
TGTGCCAGCAGCCAGAAAAAAAATGTTGGGGCCAACGTCCTGACTTTC
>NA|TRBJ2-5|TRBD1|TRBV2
CASARQGVGETQYF
TGTGCCAGCGCACGACAGGGGGTGGGGGAGACCCAGTACTTC
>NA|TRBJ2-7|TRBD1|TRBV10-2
CASVGTGGYEQYF
TGCGCCAGCGTCGGGACAGGGGGTTACGAGCAGTACTTC
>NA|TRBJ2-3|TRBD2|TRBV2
CASSEANSGRAPDTQYF
TGTGCCAGCAGTGAAGCGAACAGCGGGAGGGCCCCAGATACGCAGTATTTT
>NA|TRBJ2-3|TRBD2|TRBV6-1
CASRRGGPRTDTQYF
TGTGCCAGCAGGCGGGGAGGGCCCCGCACAGATACGCAGTATTTT
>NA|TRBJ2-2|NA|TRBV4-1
CASSQDSTVTGELFF
TGCGCCAGCAGCCAAGATTCCACTGTCACCGGGGAGCTGTTTTTT
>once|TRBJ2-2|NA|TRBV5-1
CASSFLGPNTGELFF
TGCGCCAGCAGCTTTCTAGGACCGAACACCGGGGAGCTGTTTTTT
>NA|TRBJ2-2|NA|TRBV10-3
CAISIGTNTGELFF
TGTGCCATCTCGATCGGCACGAACACCGGGGAGCTGTTTTTT
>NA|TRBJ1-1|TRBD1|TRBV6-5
CASSFGGGGTEAFF
TGTGCCAGCAGTTTCGGAGGGGGCGGCACTGAAGCTTTCTTT
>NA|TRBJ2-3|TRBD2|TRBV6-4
CASSQLAGVADTQYF
TGTGCCAGCAGTCAGCTAGCGGGAGTCGCAGATACGCAGTATTTT
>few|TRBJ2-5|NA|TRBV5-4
CASSLGGLALETQYF
TGTGCCAGCAGCTTGGGGGGGCTAGCGTTGGAGACCCAGTACTTC
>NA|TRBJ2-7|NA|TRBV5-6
CASSGGTPSLYEQYF
TGTGCCAGCAGCGGCGGGACCCCCTCTCTCTACGAGCAGTACTTC
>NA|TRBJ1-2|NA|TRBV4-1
CASSQQTQVDYGYTF
TGCGCCAGCAGCCAACAGACCCAGGTCGACTATGGCTACACCTTC
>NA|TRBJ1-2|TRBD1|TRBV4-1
CASSQDRGSGQGWGYTF
TGCGCCAGCAGCCAAGATCGAGGCTCGGGACAGGGTTGGGGCTACACCTTC
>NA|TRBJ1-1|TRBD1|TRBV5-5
CASSSPYRGDTEAFF
TGTGCCAGCAGCTCCCCTTACAGGGGGGACACTGAAGCTTTCTTT
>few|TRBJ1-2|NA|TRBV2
CASSETIRGINYGYTF
TGTGCCAGCAGTGAAACCATCAGGGGTATCAACTATGGCTACACCTTC
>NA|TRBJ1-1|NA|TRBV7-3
CASSLLGGNTEAFF
TGTGCCAGCAGCCTTCTCGGGGGTAACACTGAAGCTTTCTTT
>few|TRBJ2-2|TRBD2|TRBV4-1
CASRATSGSLWSGELFF
TGCGCCAGCAGAGCAACTAGCGGGAGTCTGTGGTCCGGGGAGCTGTTTTTT
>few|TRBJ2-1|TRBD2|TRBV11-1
CASSRGLAVDNEQFF
TGTGCCAGCAGCCGCGGACTAGCGGTCGACAATGAGCAGTTCTTC
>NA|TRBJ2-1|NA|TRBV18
CASFRTTGLASNEQFF
TGTGCCAGCTTCCGGACTACAGGTCTAGCGTCGAATGAGCAGTTCTTC
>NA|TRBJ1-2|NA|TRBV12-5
CASGLVRGRGYTF
TGTGCTAGTGGTTTGGTACGAGGTAGGGGCTACACCTTC
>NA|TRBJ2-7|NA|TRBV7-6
CASSAAYEQYF
TGTGCCAGCAGCGCCGCCTACGAGCAGTACTTC
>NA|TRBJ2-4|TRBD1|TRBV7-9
CASSLGDRGTKNIQYF
TGTGCCAGCAGCTTAGGGGACAGGGGAACCAAAAACATTCAGTACTTC
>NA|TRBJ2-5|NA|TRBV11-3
CASSLQGRETQYF
TGTGCCAGCAGCCTTCAGGGGCGGGAGACCCAGTACTTC
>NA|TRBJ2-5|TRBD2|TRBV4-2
CASSQVTSGTYQETQYF
TGTGCCAGCAGCCAAGTTACTAGCGGGACTTACCAAGAGACCCAGTACTTC
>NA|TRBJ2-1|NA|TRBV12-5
CASGLVLGSSYNEQFF
TGTGCTAGTGGTTTGGTACTGGGGTCCTCCTACAATGAGCAGTTCTTC
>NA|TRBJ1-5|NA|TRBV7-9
CASSLEGGNQPQHF
TGTGCCAGCAGCTTAGAAGGGGGCAATCAGCCCCAGCATTTT